This entry lists 24 T cell receptor beta chains sequenced from one sample in a study of Graves' ophthalmopathy and Graves' hyperthyroidism. RNA transcripts were the template, and TCR beta CDR3 regions were amplified from them. HTBI primers served in a first-round RT-PCR, which a second-round multiplex PCR followed. TCRdb redid the calling of the multiplex PCR reads with MiXCR, one entry per CDR3 protein. Of 300,000 to 350,000 distinct CDR3 sequences in the sample, around a sixth are singletons; the top ten hold more than 9%. Sequencing was performed on peripheral blood. These receptors came from an adult man with Graves' ophthalmopathy.

This clonotype turned up a few times. The chain uses TRBV29-1 and TRBJ2-7, with TRBD1 identical over 8 bases. Per the germline V gene, CDR1 is SQVTM and CDR2 is ANQGSEA. This CDR3 is 15 amino acids long. The trim removed 2 bases at V and 4 bases at J, leaving 10 bases unmatched. This chain's CDR3 is CSVESPQGAFYEQYF. CDR3 coding DNA: TGCAGCGTTGAATCCCCCCAGGGGGCTTTTTACGAGCAGTACTTC.

This clonotype was counted at least ten times. This chain connects TRBV19 to TRBJ2-1, with TRBD1 as a possible D gene (5 bases). In germline, CDR1 is LNHDA, CDR2 SQIVND (reference sequence). V was clipped by 8 bases and J by 4 bases, with 12 bases between them. CDR3 length: 13 residues. CDR3 DNA sequence: TGTGCCAGTCAGACAGCGAGATACAATGAGCAGTTCTTC. Translating it yields CASQTARYNEQFF.

This clonotype was seen repeatedly, ten times or more. The rearrangement joins TRBV7-2 to TRBJ1-6; 9 bases line up with TRBD1. Germline V lookup: CDR1 SGHTA, CDR2 FQGNSA. After removal of 4 bases from V and 10 bases from J, the junction contained 11 bases not matched to a gene. This CDR3 comprises 16 residues. CDR3 in DNA: TGTGCCAGCAGCTGGGGGACAGGGTCTGCCGGGTCACCCCTCCACTTT. This encodes CASSWGTGSAGSPLHF. Based on the CDR3 plus reference TRBV7-2 and TRBJ1-6, the full variable domain is GAGVSQSPSNKVTEKGKDVELRCDPISGHTALYWYRQSLGQGLEFLIYFQGNSAPDKSGLPSDRFSAERTGGSVSTLTIQRTQQEDSAVYLCASSWGTGSAGSPLHFGNGTRLTVT.

This clonotype showed up many times. The V gene is TRBV20-1, the J gene TRBJ1-1; perhaps TRBD1 as D (6 bases). Germline V gene sequence: CDR1 DFQATT, CDR2 SNEGSKA (reference sequence). The CDR3 has 14 amino acids. V shed 3 bases and J shed 6 bases, with 17 bases lying between them. The CDR3 loop reads CSASIGRGDAEAFF. In DNA form, the CDR3 reads TGCAGTGCTAGTATTGGCAGGGGAGACGCTGAAGCTTTCTTT.

This clonotype was seen ten or more times. The chain couples TRBV12-3 or TRBV12-4 to TRBJ2-5, with 7 bases matching TRBD2. The V and J ends lost 7 bases and 4 bases, in that order; junction bases with no gene match: 9. There are 14 residues in the CDR3. The CDR3 reads CASTLTSYGETQYF. The CDR3 coding sequence is TGTGCCAGCACCCTGACTAGCTACGGAGAGACCCAGTACTTC.

This clonotype was detected ten times or more. The chain employs TRBV7-8 and TRBJ2-5; 7 bases agree with TRBD2. Unmatched junction bases numbered 7, after V lost 6 bases and J lost 3 bases. This CDR3 contains 14 residues. Germline V gene data show CDR1 as SGHVS and CDR2 as FQNEAQ. In DNA, the CDR3 is TGTGCCAGCAGTTGGGGGAGCGGGGAAGAGACCCAGTACTTC. Translated, it gives CASSWGSGEETQYF. The full variable domain, rest sourced from reference TRBV7-8 and TRBJ2-5, is GAGVSQSPRYKVAKRGQDVALRCDPISGHVSLFWYQQALGQGPEFLTYFQNEAQLDKSGLPSDRFFAERPEGSVSTLKIQRTQQEDSAVYLCASSWGSGEETQYFGPGTRLLVL.

In its sample, this clonotype was seen many times. Written as DNA, the CDR3 is TGTGCCAGCAGTCCGTATGGGACAGGGATTCAGCCCCAGCATTTT. It specifies CASSPYGTGIQPQHF. The gene calls are TRBV28 and TRBJ1-5; 9 bases match TRBD1. The CDR3 contains 15 residues. The germline V gene encodes CDR1 MDHEN and CDR2 SYDVKM. Trimming at V came to 5 bases and at J to 6 bases, leaving 8 bases not matched to a gene.

The table lists this clonotype with many counts. CDR3 loop: CASSYRGPANTGELFF. The CDR3 nucleotides are TGTGCCAGCAGTTACCGCGGACCAGCGAACACCGGGGAGCTGTTTTTT. This chain connects TRBV6-5 to TRBJ2-2; D ambiguous. The CDR3 sequence is 16 residues long. Trimming removed 2 bases from V and 0 bases from J, with 10 bases in between. CDR1 and CDR2 (germline): MNHEY, SVGAGI.

This clonotype was found many times. V and J are TRBV29-1 and TRBJ2-7; 9 bases align to TRBD2. The germline V gene encodes CDR1 SQVTM and CDR2 ANQGSEA. The CDR3 is 13 amino acids. The ends lost 7 bases at V and 6 bases at J; junction bases unmatched: 10. The CDR3 DNA follows: TGCAGCGCTCTAGCGGGGTCCGTCGGCGAGCAGTACTTC. This sequence encodes CSALAGSVGEQYF.

There are many counts of this clonotype. The chain couples TRBV6-1 to TRBJ1-2; TRBD1 might be the D (6 bases). Germline V gene lookup returns CDR1 MNHNS and CDR2 SASEGT. This CDR3 is built from 15 residues. V was clipped by 5 bases and J by 0 bases, with 13 bases between them. In DNA form, the CDR3 reads TGTGCCAGCAGTATCCACAGGGTAGCTAACTATGGCTACACCTTC. Encoded protein: CASSIHRVANYGYTF.

This clonotype was seen many times. The chain uses TRBV6-2 or TRBV6-3 and TRBJ2-7, with TRBD2 matching over 9 bases. The CDR3 contains 13 residues. Germline V gene lookup returns CDR1 MNHEY and CDR2 SVGEGT. Losses at the gene ends were 7 bases for V and 3 bases for J; bases not matched to a gene: 4. For the CDR3, the DNA is TGTGCCAGCATCTTAGCGGGGGACTACGAGCAGTACTTC. This encodes CASILAGDYEQYF.

This clonotype was seen once. The junction does not match germline at one end; this may be a read error. CDR3 sequence (DNA): TGTGCCAGCAGCTACGAGACAGGGAACTACGAGCAGTCCTTC. Translating it yields CASSYETGNYEQSF. The chain is built from TRBV6-5 and TRBJ2-7; 7 bases map to TRBD1. The germline CDR1 and CDR2 sequences are MNHEY and SVGAGI. The CDR3 extends over 14 amino acids.

The gene calls are TRBV20-1 and TRBJ1-2; D is unresolved. The CDR3 sequence is 16 residues long. Germline-derived CDR1 and CDR2 are DFQATT and SNEGSKA (reference sequence). The V end lost 2 bases, the J end lost 3 bases, and 19 bases lay between the germline ends. This chain's CDR3 is CSARSSGRATHYGYTF. In nucleotides, the CDR3 is TGCAGTGCTAGAAGTAGCGGACGGGCTACCCACTATGGCTACACCTTC.

The table lists this clonotype with many counts. This rearrangement joins TRBV11-3 to TRBJ2-3; D call uncertain. The CDR3 consists of 12 residues. V lost 1 base to trimming and J lost 4 bases, with 3 bases between them. In germline, CDR1 is SGHNT, CDR2 YENEEA. The CDR3: CASSLAADTQYF. The CDR3 region has the DNA TGTGCCAGCAGCTTAGCAGCAGATACGCAGTATTTT.

This clonotype was counted ten times or more. The chain links TRBV14 to TRBJ2-5, with 8 bases lining up with TRBD1. The trim removed 0 bases at V and 2 bases at J, leaving 5 bases unmatched. The CDR3 extends over 16 amino acids. Per the germline V gene, CDR1 is SGHDN and CDR2 is FVKESK. The CDR3 spells CASSQERRGLQETQYF. The CDR3 DNA sequence: TGTGCCAGCAGCCAAGAACGCAGGGGGCTGCAAGAGACCCAGTACTTC.

This clonotype was detected a few times. DNA of the CDR3: TGCGCCAGCAGCCAAGAGGGGGACAGGGCTAACTATGGCTACACCTTC. Amino acid sequence: CASSQEGDRANYGYTF. The chain employs TRBV4-3 and TRBJ1-2; 9 positions agree with TRBD1. The V gene end was trimmed by 0 bases and the J gene end by 0 bases; junction bases not matched to a gene: 2. Germline CDR1 is LGHNA and CDR2 is YSLEER. The CDR3 is 16 residues long.

This clonotype was seen many times. This chain uses TRBV2 with TRBJ2-2; the D gene is possibly TRBD2 (6 bases). The germline gives CDR1 SNHLY, CDR2 FYNNEI. The length of the CDR3 is 15 residues. The ends were cut back, 2 bases at V and 5 bases at J, with 12 bases in the middle. In nucleotides, the CDR3 is TGTGCCAGCAGTGAATGGGCAGGGAGGACCGGGGAGCTGTTTTTT. This sequence encodes CASSEWAGRTGELFF.

At least ten counts were recorded for this clonotype. The V gene is TRBV6-2 or TRBV6-3, the J gene TRBJ1-2; the D is unclear. Germline assignment: CDR1 MNHEY and CDR2 SVGEGT. CDR3 size: 14 residues. The V end was cut by 0 bases, the J end by 5 bases, with 10 bases between. CDR3: CASSYSDFRYGYTF. The CDR3 nucleotides are TGTGCCAGCAGTTACTCAGACTTCAGATATGGCTACACCTTC.

This clonotype was observed many times. V is TRBV5-1 and J is TRBJ1-1, with a possible D match to TRBD1 (5 bases). Trimming left V 0 bases short and J 7 bases short, with 10 bases between. The CDR3 length is 13 residues. Germline CDR1 SGHRS, CDR2 YFSETQ. The DNA for the CDR3 is TGCGCCAGCAGCTTGGACGGGGACGGTGAAGCTTTCTTT. Its protein is CASSLDGDGEAFF.

This clonotype was counted ten times or more. The rearrangement links TRBV6-1 to TRBJ1-5, with D possibly being TRBD1 (5 bases). CDR1 and CDR2 from the germline V gene are MNHNS and SASEGT. V was pared by 6 bases and J by 0 bases, with 12 bases between. CDR3 size: 15 residues. The CDR3: CASSRTRNSNQPQHF. In DNA, the CDR3 is TGTGCCAGCAGCAGGACACGTAATAGCAATCAGCCCCAGCATTTT.

This clonotype was seen ten or more times. J is TRBJ1-5 and V is TRBV7-8, with D possibly being TRBD1 (6 bases). The V end was cut by 5 bases, the J end by 7 bases, with 18 bases between. CDR3 length equals 15 residues. Germline-derived CDR1 and CDR2 are SGHVS and FQNEAQ. The CDR3 DNA sequence: TGTGCCAGCAGCGCGCGCGACAGGCGGGTACAGCCCCAGCATTTT. It codes for CASSARDRRVQPQHF. The full variable domain, rest sourced from reference TRBV7-8 and TRBJ1-5, is GAGVSQSPRYKVAKRGQDVALRCDPISGHVSLFWYQQALGQGPEFLTYFQNEAQLDKSGLPSDRFFAERPEGSVSTLKIQRTQQEDSAVYLCASSARDRRVQPQHFGDGTRLSIL.

This clonotype came up many times. The gene calls are TRBV12-3 or TRBV12-4 and TRBJ1-6; D call uncertain. CDR3 length: 14 residues. Trimming removed 2 bases from V and 4 bases from J, with 6 bases in between. In nucleotides, the CDR3 is TGTGCCAGCAGTTTACCGGCGTATAATTCACCCCTCCACTTT. Translation gives CASSLPAYNSPLHF.

In its sample, this clonotype was seen a few times. DNA of the CDR3: TGTGCCAGCAGCCTAGGTGGGCACCTTGAAGCTTTCTTT. Encoded protein: CASSLGGHLEAFF. The chain is built from TRBV12-3 or TRBV12-4 and TRBJ1-1; D is ambiguous. This CDR3 has 13 residues. V lost 6 bases, J lost 7 bases, and 15 bases lay in between.

This clonotype has more than one count but fewer than ten. The chain carries TRBV28 and TRBJ1-1; D perhaps matches TRBD1 (6 bases). Deletions cut 3 bases from V and 10 bases from J, with 18 bases between. This CDR3 comprises 14 residues. Germline loops: CDR1 MDHEN, CDR2 SYDVKM. The CDR3: CASSLTPAEQGAFF. The CDR3 DNA follows: TGTGCCAGCAGTTTGACCCCCGCGGAACAGGGAGCTTTCTTT.